What follows are 13 T cell receptor beta chains derived from one specimen sequenced in a study of blood T cell repertoires in COVID-19 (dated by TCRdb to 2019 to 2021). The library relied on the immunoSEQ multiplex PCR assay. The clones in this table, taken by TCRdb from immuneACCESS, are in-frame only. Not every clone is retained; where verified, under half of the shortfall comes from an unresolved V gene, and the cause of the rest is unknown. For this sample there are around 230,000 clones; 82% appear just once. Of the sample, around 12% falls within the top ten clones. Material for sequencing was peripheral blood. These receptors originate from an older woman with active or convalescent COVID-19.

J is TRBJ2-1 and V is TRBV24-1, with a possible D match to TRBD2 (6 bases). The CDR3 extends over 15 amino acids. Germline CDR1 reads KGHDR; CDR2 reads SFDVKD. V gave up 4 bases and J gave up 11 bases, with 20 bases separating them. The CDR3 reads CATSEGDGGPTQQFF. DNA of the CDR3: TGTGCCACCAGTGAAGGAGACGGGGGACCCACTCAGCAGTTCTTC.

Worth noting for this clone: In the same sample, other DNA sequences code for this CDR3. CDR3 residues: CASSVADSQETQYF. The CDR3 nucleotides are TGTGCCAGCAGCGTAGCTGACTCCCAAGAGACCCAGTACTTC. The rearrangement uses TRBV9 and TRBJ2-5; D remains ambiguous. The CDR3 sequence is 14 residues long. Germline lookup yields CDR1 SGDLS and CDR2 YYNGEE. The V gene lost 0 bases and the J gene lost 1 base, with 7 bases spanning the gap.

In nucleotides, the CDR3 is TGCGCCAGCAGCCAATTTGACTACGGGGGCACCATATATTTT. Its translation is CASSQFDYGGTIYF. The J gene is TRBJ1-3, the V gene TRBV4-1, with D possibly being TRBD1 (5 bases). The CDR3 is made up of 14 amino acids. V was cut by 2 bases and J by 9 bases, with 14 bases left in between. In germline, CDR1 is MGHRA, CDR2 YSYEKL.

The chain has TRBV7-9 and TRBJ1-1, with a possible D match to TRBD1 (6 bases). CDR3 length equals 13 residues. V lost 8 bases and J lost 1, with 11 bases in between. From germline, CDR1 is SEHNR and CDR2 FQNEAQ (reference sequence). CDR3 sequence: CASRAGANTEAFF. In nucleotides, the CDR3 is TGTGCCAGCCGGGCGGGGGCGAACACTGAAGCTTTCTTT.

The CDR3 DNA sequence: TGCGCCAGCAGCCAAGCGGGGAGGAGGACAGATACGCAGTATTTT. Translation gives CASSQAGRRTDTQYF. The V call is TRBV4-1, the J call TRBJ2-3; TRBD2 is a possible D gene (6 bases). This CDR3 is built from 15 residues. Germline values: CDR1 MGHRA, CDR2 YSYEKL. V lost 1 base and J 3 bases, leaving 11 bases between the germline ends.

The CDR3 DNA is TGTGCCAGCAGCTTGGAGGTTCGGGGTCTTATTAATGAAAAACTGTTTTTT. It yields the protein CASSLEVRGLINEKLFF. This sequence joins TRBV5-5 and TRBJ1-4, with D uncertain. V gave up 0 bases and J gave up 4 bases, with 16 bases separating them. Germline CDR1 reads SGHKS; CDR2 reads YYEKEE (reference sequence). The CDR3 runs to 17 residues.

CDR3 amino acids: CASSLRREAEQFF. For the CDR3, the DNA is TGTGCCAGCAGCTTACGCAGGGAGGCTGAGCAGTTCTTC. V gene TRBV7-9 combines with J gene TRBJ2-1; a possible D gene is TRBD2 (6 bases). Trimming pared 2 bases from V and 9 bases from J, leaving 11 bases between. CDR1 and CDR2 from the germline V gene are SEHNR and FQNEAQ (reference sequence). The CDR3 runs to 13 residues. Full variable domain (outside the CDR3, taken from reference TRBV7-9 and TRBJ2-1): DTGVSQNPRHKITKRGQNVTFRCDPISEHNRLYWYRQTLGQGPEFLTYFQNEAQLEKSRLLSDRFSAERPKGSFSTLEIQRTEQGDSAMYLCASSLRREAEQFFGPGTRLTVL.

The gene calls are TRBV6-5 and TRBJ1-5, with D possibly being TRBD1 (6 bases). V was pared by 8 bases and J by 4 bases, with 15 bases between. The germline V gene has CDR1 MNHEY and CDR2 SVGAGI. The CDR3 is 14 amino acids. For the CDR3, the DNA is TGTGCCAGCGGCCCCAGGACAGAAAATCAGCCCCAGCATTTT. Amino acid sequence: CASGPRTENQPQHF.

The chain is built from TRBV6-5 and TRBJ2-1; maybe TRBD1 (6 bases). Germline V gives CDR1 MNHEY, CDR2 SVGAGI. The CDR3 contains 15 residues. V lost 6 bases, J lost 0 bases, and 12 bases lay in between. The CDR3 sequence: CASRTRGSSYNEQFF. Written as DNA, the CDR3 is TGTGCCAGCAGAACCAGGGGTAGCTCCTACAATGAGCAGTTCTTC.

V is TRBV7-3 and J is TRBJ2-3; 13 nucleotides line up with TRBD2. Germline CDR1 is SGHTA and CDR2 is FQGTGA. Trimming cost V 4 bases and J 3 bases; bases outside gene matches: 4. The CDR3 contains 16 residues. The CDR3: CASSSRGLAGTDTQYF. The CDR3 bases are TGTGCCAGCAGCTCCCGGGGACTAGCGGGGACAGATACGCAGTATTTT.

The chain couples TRBV6-5 to TRBJ2-1; D not resolved. This CDR3 spans 15 amino acids. Germline CDR1 MNHEY, CDR2 SVGAGI. V lost 5 bases, J lost 4 bases, and 15 bases lay in between. The CDR3 reads CASSLDPSNYNEQFF. For the CDR3, the DNA is TGTGCCAGCAGTCTAGATCCCTCGAATTACAATGAGCAGTTCTTC.

V is TRBV7-3 and J is TRBJ2-5; TRBD2 aligns across 7 bases. V trimming: 3 bases; J trimming: 4 bases; junction bases outside the gene matches: 5. CDR3 length: 14 amino acids. CDR1 is SGHTA, CDR2 FQGTGA, per germline. CDR3: CASSLGGRIETQYF. CDR3 bases: TGTGCCAGCAGCTTGGGAGGGAGGATAGAGACCCAGTACTTC.

The rearrangement joins TRBV23-1 to TRBJ2-2, with 10 bases that match TRBD1. TRBV23-1 is flagged as an ORF with uncertain function. V was pared by 10 bases and J by 5 bases, with 4 bases of the junction left unmatched. The CDR3 consists of 13 residues. This chain's CDR3 is CATRTGGTGELFF. The CDR3 DNA sequence: TGCGCCACCCGGACAGGGGGGACCGGGGAGCTGTTTTTT.